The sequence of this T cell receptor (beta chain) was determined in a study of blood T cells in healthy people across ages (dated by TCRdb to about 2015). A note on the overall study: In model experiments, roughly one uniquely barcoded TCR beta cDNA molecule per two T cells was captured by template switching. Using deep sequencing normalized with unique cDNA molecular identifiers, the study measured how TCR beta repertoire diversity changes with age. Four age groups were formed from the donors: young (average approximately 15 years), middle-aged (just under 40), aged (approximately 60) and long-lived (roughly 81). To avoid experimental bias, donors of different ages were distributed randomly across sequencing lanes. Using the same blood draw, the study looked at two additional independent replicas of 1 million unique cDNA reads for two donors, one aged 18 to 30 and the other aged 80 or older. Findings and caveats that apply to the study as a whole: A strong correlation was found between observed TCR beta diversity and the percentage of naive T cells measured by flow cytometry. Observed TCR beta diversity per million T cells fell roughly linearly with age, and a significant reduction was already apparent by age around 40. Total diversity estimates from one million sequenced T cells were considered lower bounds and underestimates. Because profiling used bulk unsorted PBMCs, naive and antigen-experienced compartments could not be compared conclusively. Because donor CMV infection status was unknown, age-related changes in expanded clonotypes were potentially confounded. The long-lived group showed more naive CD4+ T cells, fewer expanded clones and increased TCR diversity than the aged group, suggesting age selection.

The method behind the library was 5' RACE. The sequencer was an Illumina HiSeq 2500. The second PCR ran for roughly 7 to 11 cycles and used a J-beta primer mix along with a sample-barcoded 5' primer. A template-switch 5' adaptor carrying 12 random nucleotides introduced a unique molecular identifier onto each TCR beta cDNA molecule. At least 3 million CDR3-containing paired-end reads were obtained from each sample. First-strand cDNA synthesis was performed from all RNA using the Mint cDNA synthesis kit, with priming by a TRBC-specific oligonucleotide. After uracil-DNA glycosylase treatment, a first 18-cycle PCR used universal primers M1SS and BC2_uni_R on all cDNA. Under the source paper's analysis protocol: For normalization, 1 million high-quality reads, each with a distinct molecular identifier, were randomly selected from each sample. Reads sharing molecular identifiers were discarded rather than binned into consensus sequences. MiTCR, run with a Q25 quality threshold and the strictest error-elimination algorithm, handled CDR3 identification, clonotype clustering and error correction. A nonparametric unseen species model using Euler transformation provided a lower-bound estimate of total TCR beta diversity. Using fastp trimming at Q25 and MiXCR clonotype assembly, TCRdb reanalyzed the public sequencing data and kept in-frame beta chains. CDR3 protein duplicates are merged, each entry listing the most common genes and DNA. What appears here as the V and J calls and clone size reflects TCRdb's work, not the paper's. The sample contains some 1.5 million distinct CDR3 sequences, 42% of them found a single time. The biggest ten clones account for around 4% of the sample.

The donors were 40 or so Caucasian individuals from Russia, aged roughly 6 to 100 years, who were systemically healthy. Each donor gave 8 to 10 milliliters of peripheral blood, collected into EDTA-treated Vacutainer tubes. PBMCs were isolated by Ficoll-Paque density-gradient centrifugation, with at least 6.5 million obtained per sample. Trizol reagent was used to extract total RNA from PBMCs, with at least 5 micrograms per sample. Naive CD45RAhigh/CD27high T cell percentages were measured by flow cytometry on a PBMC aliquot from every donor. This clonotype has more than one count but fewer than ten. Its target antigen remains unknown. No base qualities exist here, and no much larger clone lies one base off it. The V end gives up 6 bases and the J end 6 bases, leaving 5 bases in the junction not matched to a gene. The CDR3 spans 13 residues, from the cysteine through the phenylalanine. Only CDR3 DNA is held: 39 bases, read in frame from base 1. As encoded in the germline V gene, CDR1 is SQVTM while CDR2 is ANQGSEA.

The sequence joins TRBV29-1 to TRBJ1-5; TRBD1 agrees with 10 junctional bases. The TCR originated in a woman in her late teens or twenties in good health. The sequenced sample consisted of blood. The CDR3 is CSVRTGGAQPQHF. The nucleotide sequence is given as TGCAGCGTCAGGACAGGGGGGGCTCAGCCCCAGCATTTT. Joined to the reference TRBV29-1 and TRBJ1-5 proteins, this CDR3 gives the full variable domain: SAVISQKPSRDICQRGTSLTIQCQVDSQVTMMFWYRQQPGQSLTLIATANQGSEATYESGFVIDKFPISRPNLTFSTLTVSNMSPEDSSIYLCSVRTGGAQPQHFGDGTRLSIL.